These 26 T cell receptor beta chains originate from one sample sequenced in a study of hypomethylating agent response in myelodysplastic syndrome (dated by TCRdb to the early 2020s). The library was made by the immunoSEQ multiplex PCR assay. Entries here come from immuneACCESS through TCRdb and include only in-frame sequences with V and J called. Some clones fail to appear in such tables; in the studies checked, an unresolved V gene covers under half of the shortfall, and the cause of the remainder is unknown. This sample gives nearly 3,500 clones in total; roughly 82% of them show up just once. The leading ten clones occupy 27% of the sample. The starting material was bone marrow, obtained before or after starting hypomethylating agent treatment for myelodysplastic syndrome (not recorded which). These receptors came from a human donor with myelodysplastic syndrome.

The rearrangement joins TRBV15 to TRBJ2-3, with 7 bases that match TRBD2. Germline trimming cut 4 bases from V and 5 bases from J; bases unmatched to any gene: 9. Germline lookup yields CDR1 LNHNV and CDR2 YYDKDF (reference sequence). This CDR3 region has 15 residues. The CDR3 protein is CATSTRRENVDTQYF. The CDR3 nucleotides are TGTGCCACCAGCACGAGGCGGGAGAACGTAGATACGCAGTATTTT.

The genes are TRBV7-2 and TRBJ2-4, with 7 positions matching TRBD2. The CDR3 has 15 residues. Germline V gene data show CDR1 as SGHTA and CDR2 as FQGNSA. Trimming removed 5 bases from V and 0 bases from J; junction bases left unmatched: 4. CDR3 amino acids: CASSPGLVAKNIQYF. For the CDR3, the DNA is TGTGCCAGCAGCCCCGGACTAGTAGCCAAAAACATTCAGTACTTC. Combining the CDR3 with reference TRBV7-2 and TRBJ2-4 gives the whole variable domain GAGVSQSPSNKVTEKGKDVELRCDPISGHTALYWYRQSLGQGLEFLIYFQGNSAPDKSGLPSDRFSAERTGGSVSTLTIQRTQQEDSAVYLCASSPGLVAKNIQYFGAGTRLSVL.

The chain carries TRBV13 and TRBJ1-5, with D perhaps TRBD1 (6 bases). The CDR3 loop spans 15 amino acids. Germline V lookup: CDR1 PRHDT, CDR2 FYEKMQ (reference sequence). Trimming removed 0 bases at V and 4 bases at J, with 10 bases between. The CDR3 bases are TGTGCCAGCAGCTTAGGCTTACAGGGAAATCAGCCCCAGCATTTT. Translation gives CASSLGLQGNQPQHF. The complete variable domain, with remaining parts taken from reference TRBV13 and TRBJ1-5, reads AAGVIQSPRHLIKEKRETATLKCYPIPRHDTVYWYQQGPGQDPQFLISFYEKMQSDKGSIPDRFSAQQFSDYHSELNMSSLELGDSALYFCASSLGLQGNQPQHFGDGTRLSIL.

The V and J genes are TRBV27 and TRBJ2-7, with 11 bases fitting TRBD2. The V and J ends lost 4 bases and 0 bases, in that order; junction bases with no gene match: 11. CDR3 size: 18 residues. Per germline, CDR1 MNHEY and CDR2 SMNVEV (reference sequence). This CDR3 is CASSSTFPGLAASYEQYF. The CDR3 DNA is TGTGCCAGCAGTTCTACATTTCCGGGACTAGCGGCCTCCTACGAGCAGTACTTC.

The chain carries TRBV27 and TRBJ2-1, with TRBD2 identical over 7 bases. Trimming took 8 bases from V and 7 from J; bases not matched to a gene: 17. The CDR3 is made up of 16 amino acids. Germline V gives CDR1 MNHEY, CDR2 SMNVEV (reference sequence). CDR3: CASLPWPRGGGNEQFF. CDR3 DNA: TGTGCCAGCCTTCCTTGGCCCCGTGGGGGGGGGAATGAGCAGTTCTTC.

The chain carries TRBV11-2 and TRBJ2-3, with 11 bases lining up with TRBD2. With 1 base clipped from V and 1 base from J, the junction kept 4 bases outside the gene matches. The CDR3 is 17 residues long. The germline gives CDR1 SGHAT, CDR2 FQNNGV. CDR3 sequence reads: CASSLALAGGGTDTQYF. CDR3 nucleotides: TGTGCCAGCAGCTTAGCTCTAGCGGGAGGAGGCACAGATACGCAGTATTTT.

DNA for the CDR3: TGTGCCAGCAGATCCGCGGCGGCTGAGCAGTACTTC. Translating it yields CASRSAAAEQYF. The genes are TRBV7-2 and TRBJ2-7, with D unclear. From germline, CDR1 is SGHTA and CDR2 FQGNSA. V gave up 6 bases and J gave up 7 bases, with 13 bases separating them. The CDR3 extends over 12 amino acids.

V and J are TRBV5-4 and TRBJ2-1, with D maybe TRBD1 (5 bases). CDR3 length: 11 residues. The V end was cut by 3 bases, the J end by 9 bases, with 7 bases between. Looked up from germline, CDR1 is SGHNT and CDR2 is YYREEE (reference sequence). CDR3 amino acids: CASSSDSEQFF. The CDR3 nucleotides are TGTGCCAGCAGCTCAGACAGTGAGCAGTTCTTC.

This rearrangement joins TRBV5-1 to TRBJ2-3, with 7 nucleotides matching TRBD1. V was clipped by 4 bases and J by 6 bases; unmatched bases: 8. The CDR3 sequence is 14 residues long. Germline loops: CDR1 SGHRS, CDR2 YFSETQ. The CDR3 bases are TGCGCCAGCAGCGCACAGGGGCCCCTCGATACGCAGTATTTT. It translates to CASSAQGPLDTQYF. Filled out from reference TRBV5-1 and TRBJ2-3, the complete variable domain reads KAGVTQTPRYLIKTRGQQVTLSCSPISGHRSVSWYQQTPGQGLQFLFEYFSETQRNKGNFPGRFSGRQFSNSRSEMNVSTLELGDSALYLCASSAQGPLDTQYFGPGTRLTVL.

The chain employs TRBV7-2 and TRBJ2-2; no definite D call. The CDR3 has 13 residues. Trimming left V 0 bases short and J 6 bases short, with 5 bases between. From germline, CDR1 is SGHTA and CDR2 FQGNSA. The CDR3 here is CASSLAGSGELFF. In nucleotides, the CDR3 is TGTGCCAGCAGCTTAGCAGGATCCGGGGAGCTGTTTTTT.

The J gene is TRBJ1-2, the V gene TRBV10-3; D unclear. Trimming took 0 bases from V and 0 from J, leaving 8 bases between them. This CDR3 has 15 residues. Germline values: CDR1 ENHRY, CDR2 SYGVKD. DNA for the CDR3: TGTGCCATCAGTGAGTCTCAGGTCCCTAACTATGGCTACACCTTC. This gives the protein CAISESQVPNYGYTF.

The chain uses TRBV5-1 and TRBJ1-5; D is unresolved. V lost 0 bases and J 2 bases, leaving 15 bases between the germline ends. CDR1 SGHRS and CDR2 YFSETQ come from the germline V gene. CDR3 size: 17 residues. As DNA, the CDR3 is TGCGCCAGCAGCTTGGGTGGCACCGGAATGGGCAATCAGCCCCAGCATTTT. Residues: CASSLGGTGMGNQPQHF.

The chain uses TRBV7-3 and TRBJ2-1; D not certain. CDR1 and CDR2 from the germline V gene are SGHTA and FQGTGA. V lost 2 bases and J 6 bases, leaving 20 bases between the germline ends. The CDR3 runs to 17 residues. The CDR3 DNA sequence: TGTGCCAGCAGCTTACGGCCTTTAGCAGGTTTCGGCAATGAGCAGTTCTTC. This codes for CASSLRPLAGFGNEQFF. Together with reference TRBV7-3 and TRBJ2-1, the CDR3 gives the full variable domain: GAGVSQTPSNKVTEKGKYVELRCDPISGHTALYWYRQSLGQGPEFLIYFQGTGAADDSGLPNDRFFAVRPEGSVSTLKIQRTERGDSAVYLCASSLRPLAGFGNEQFFGPGTRLTVL.

The V and J genes are TRBV29-1 and TRBJ2-3; the match to TRBD1 covers 7 bases. V lost 7 bases, J lost 7 bases, and 14 bases stayed unmatched. Per the germline V gene, CDR1 is SQVTM and CDR2 is ANQGSEA. The CDR3 extends over 14 amino acids. The CDR3 nucleotides are TGCAGCGCCCGAACCCCACAGGGGTGGTATACGCAGTATTTT. Translation gives CSARTPQGWYTQYF.

V and J are TRBV5-1 and TRBJ2-7; possibly TRBD2 for D (6 bases). The germline V gene encodes CDR1 SGHRS and CDR2 YFSETQ. The CDR3 length is 14 residues. V was cut by 4 bases and J by 2 bases, with 13 bases left in between. The CDR3 here is CASSILGGTYEQYF. The CDR3, as DNA: TGCGCCAGCAGCATCCTGGGGGGAACCTACGAGCAGTACTTC.

This chain links TRBV7-6 with TRBJ1-6, with D unclear. CDR3 length equals 13 residues. Germline V lookup: CDR1 SGHVS, CDR2 FNYEAQ. The V and J ends lost 0 bases and 13 bases respectively, with 10 bases between them. CDR3 in amino acids: CASSLALNDPLHF. The CDR3 DNA sequence: TGTGCCAGCAGCTTAGCGCTTAACGATCCCCTCCACTTT. The full variable domain, in which reference TRBV7-6 and TRBJ1-6 provide the parts outside the CDR3, is GAGVSQSPRYKVTKRGQDVALRCDPISGHVSLYWYRQALGQGPEFLTYFNYEAQQDKSGLPNDRFSAERPEGSISTLTIQRTEQRDSAMYRCASSLALNDPLHFGNGTRLTVT.

V is TRBV7-7 and J is TRBJ2-5; D may be TRBD1 or TRBD2 (5 bases each). V shed 3 bases and J shed 2 bases, with 7 bases lying between them. CDR1 and CDR2 from the germline V gene are SSHAT and FNYEAQ (reference sequence). The CDR3 covers 13 residues. The CDR3 DNA reads as TGTGCCAGCAGCTTGGGGGTACAAGAGACCCAGTACTTC. Translated, it gives CASSLGVQETQYF.

The gene calls are TRBV5-1 and TRBJ2-7, with D possibly being TRBD1 (6 bases). V gave up 0 bases and J gave up 2 bases, with 12 bases separating them. Germline CDR1 is SGHRS and CDR2 is YFSETQ. This CDR3 is 15 amino acids long. CDR3: CASSLGAGETYEQYF. CDR3 in DNA: TGCGCCAGCAGCTTGGGCGCAGGGGAAACCTACGAGCAGTACTTC.

This chain links TRBV5-1 with TRBJ2-7, with unresolved D. The V and J ends lost 3 bases and 2 bases respectively, with 18 bases between them. CDR1 is SGHRS and CDR2 is YFSETQ in the germline V gene. The CDR3 is 16 amino acids. In DNA form, the CDR3 reads TGCGCCAGCAGCTCCCCCAATATAGAGGTCCCCTACGAGCAGTACTTC. It encodes CASSSPNIEVPYEQYF.

In the case of this clone: Sequence at one end of the junction differs from germline and may be a read error. This chain joins TRBV7-2 and TRBJ1-1, with 7 bases lining up with TRBD1. In germline, CDR1 is SGHTA, CDR2 FQGNSA. The CDR3 totals 15 residues. DNA for the CDR3: TGTGCCAGCAGCTTATGGTCGACAGGGAACGCTGAAGCTTTCTTT. This codes for CASSLWSTGNAEAFF.

The rearrangement links TRBV29-1 to TRBJ1-2, with TRBD1 matching over 9 bases. The V gene's germline CDR1 is SQVTM and CDR2 ANQGSEA. Trimming at V came to 6 bases and at J to 2 bases, leaving 4 bases not matched to a gene. CDR3 length equals 13 residues. CDR3 loop: CSVWDRANYGYTF. CDR3 DNA sequence: TGCAGCGTGTGGGACAGGGCCAACTATGGCTACACCTTC.

V is TRBV9 and J is TRBJ2-7; 9 bases agree with TRBD1. The CDR3 has 14 residues. CDR1 is SGDLS, CDR2 YYNGEE, per germline. The ends lost 0 bases at V and 6 bases at J; junction bases unmatched: 4. DNA of the CDR3: TGTGCCAGCAGCGTAGCGTACAGGGGGCTCGAGCAGTACTTC. Encoded protein: CASSVAYRGLEQYF.

V usage is TRBV29-1 and J usage is TRBJ1-5; D unclear. Germline loops: CDR1 SQVTM, CDR2 ANQGSEA. V gave up 4 bases and J gave up 0 bases, with 16 bases separating them. This CDR3 contains 16 residues. CDR3 DNA: TGCAGCGTTGTCCTACGGGCCGGGAATAGCAATCAGCCCCAGCATTTT. As protein: CSVVLRAGNSNQPQHF.

The rearrangement joins TRBV5-5 to TRBJ2-2; a possible D gene is TRBD1 (6 bases). There are 15 residues in the CDR3. Trimming left V 2 bases short and J 4 bases short, with 12 bases between. CDR1 is SGHKS, CDR2 YYEKEE, per germline (reference sequence). CDR3 coding DNA: TGTGCCAGCAGCTTCTGGGACACTGCCACCGGGGAGCTGTTTTTT. Residues: CASSFWDTATGELFF.

The V and J genes are TRBV18 and TRBJ2-1; D is unclear. The V gene's germline CDR1 is KGHSH and CDR2 LQKENI. V lost 1 base and J 4 bases, leaving 11 bases between the germline ends. This CDR3 comprises 15 residues. CDR3 nucleotides: TGTGCCAGCTCACCACTGACAATCCCTTACAATGAGCAGTTCTTC. Amino acid sequence: CASSPLTIPYNEQFF.

The chain recombines TRBV6-5 with TRBJ1-1; 8 bases fit TRBD1. Trimming cost V 5 bases and J 11 bases; bases outside gene matches: 10. CDR3 length: 13 amino acids. The germline V gene encodes CDR1 MNHEY and CDR2 SVGAGI. CDR3 sequence: CASSPGTGQFAFF. CDR3 in DNA: TGTGCCAGCAGTCCGGGGACAGGTCAGTTCGCTTTCTTT.